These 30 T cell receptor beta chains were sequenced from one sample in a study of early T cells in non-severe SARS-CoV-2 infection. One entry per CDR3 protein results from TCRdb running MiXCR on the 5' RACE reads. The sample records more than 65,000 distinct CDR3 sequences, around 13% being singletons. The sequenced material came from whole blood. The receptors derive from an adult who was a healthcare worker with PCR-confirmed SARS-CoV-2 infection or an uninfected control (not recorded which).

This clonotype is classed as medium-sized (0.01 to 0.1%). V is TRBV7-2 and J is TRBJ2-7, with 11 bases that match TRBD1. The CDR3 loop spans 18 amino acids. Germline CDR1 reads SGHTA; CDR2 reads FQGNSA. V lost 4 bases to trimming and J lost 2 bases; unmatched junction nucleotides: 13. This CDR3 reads CASSSSRNLDRGPYEQYF. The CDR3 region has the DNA TGTGCCAGCAGCTCCTCGCGCAATCTGGACAGGGGGCCCTACGAGCAGTACTTC.

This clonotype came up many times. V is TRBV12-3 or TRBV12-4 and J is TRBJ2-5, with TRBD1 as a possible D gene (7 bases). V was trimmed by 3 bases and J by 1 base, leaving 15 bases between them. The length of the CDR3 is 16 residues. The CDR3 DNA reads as TGTGCCAGCAGTTTGGAGGCAGGGGGACTCCAAGAGACCCAGTACTTC. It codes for CASSLEAGGLQETQYF.

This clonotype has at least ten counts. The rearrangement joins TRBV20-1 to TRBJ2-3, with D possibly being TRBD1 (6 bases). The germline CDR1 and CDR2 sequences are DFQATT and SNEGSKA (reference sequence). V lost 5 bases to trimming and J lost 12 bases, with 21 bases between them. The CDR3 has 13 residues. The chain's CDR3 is CSAPPAGAKSQYF. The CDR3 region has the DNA TGCAGTGCTCCCCCAGCAGGGGCCAAGTCCCAGTATTTT.

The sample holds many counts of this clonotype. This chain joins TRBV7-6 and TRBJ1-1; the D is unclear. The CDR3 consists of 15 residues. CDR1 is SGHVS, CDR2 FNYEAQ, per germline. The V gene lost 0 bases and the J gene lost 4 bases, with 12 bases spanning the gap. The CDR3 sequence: CASSLAASRPTEAFF. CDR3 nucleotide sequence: TGTGCCAGCAGCTTAGCAGCTTCAAGGCCCACTGAAGCTTTCTTT. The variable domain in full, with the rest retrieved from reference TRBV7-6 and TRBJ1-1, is GAGVSQSPRYKVTKRGQDVALRCDPISGHVSLYWYRQALGQGPEFLTYFNYEAQQDKSGLPNDRFSAERPEGSISTLTIQRTEQRDSAMYRCASSLAASRPTEAFFGQGTRLTVV.

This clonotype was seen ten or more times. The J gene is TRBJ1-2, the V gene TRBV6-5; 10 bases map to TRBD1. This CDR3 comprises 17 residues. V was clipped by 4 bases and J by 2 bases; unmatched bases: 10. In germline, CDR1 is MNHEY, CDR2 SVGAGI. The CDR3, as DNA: TGTGCCAGCAGTTCATTCGGACAGGGGGAGATAAACTATGGCTACACCTTC. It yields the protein CASSSFGQGEINYGYTF.

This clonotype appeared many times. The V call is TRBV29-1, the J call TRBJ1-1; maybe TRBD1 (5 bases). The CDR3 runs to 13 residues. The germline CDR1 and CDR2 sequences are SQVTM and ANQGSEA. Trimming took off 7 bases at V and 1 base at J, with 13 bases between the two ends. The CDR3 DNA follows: TGCAGCGCCCGAGGACACCAGAACACTGAAGCTTTCTTT. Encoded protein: CSARGHQNTEAFF.

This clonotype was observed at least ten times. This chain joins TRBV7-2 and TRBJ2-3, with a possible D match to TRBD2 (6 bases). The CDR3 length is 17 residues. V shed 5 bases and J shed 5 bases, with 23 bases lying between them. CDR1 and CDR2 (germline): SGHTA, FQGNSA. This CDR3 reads CASSRREPRTPGDTQYF. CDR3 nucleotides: TGTGCCAGCAGCCGTCGGGAGCCCCGGACTCCTGGAGATACGCAGTATTTT.

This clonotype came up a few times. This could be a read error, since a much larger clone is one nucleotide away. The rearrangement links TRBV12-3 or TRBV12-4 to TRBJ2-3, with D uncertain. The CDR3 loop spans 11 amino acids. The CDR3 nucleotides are TGTGCCAGCAGTATTACAGATGCGCAGTATTTT. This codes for CASSITDAQYF.

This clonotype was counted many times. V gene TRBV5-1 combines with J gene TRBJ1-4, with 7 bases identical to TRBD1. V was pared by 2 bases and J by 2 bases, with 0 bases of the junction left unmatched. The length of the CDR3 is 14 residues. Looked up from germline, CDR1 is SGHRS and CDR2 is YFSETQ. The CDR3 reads CASSLQGTNEKLFF. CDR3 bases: TGCGCCAGCAGCTTACAGGGGACTAATGAAAAACTGTTTTTT.

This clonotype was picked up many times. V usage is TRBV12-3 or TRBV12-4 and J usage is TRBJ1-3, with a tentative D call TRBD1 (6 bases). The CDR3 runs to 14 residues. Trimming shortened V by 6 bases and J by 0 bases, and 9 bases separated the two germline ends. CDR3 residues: CASRGHSSGNTIYF. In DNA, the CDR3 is TGTGCCAGCAGGGGACACTCCTCTGGAAACACCATATATTTT.

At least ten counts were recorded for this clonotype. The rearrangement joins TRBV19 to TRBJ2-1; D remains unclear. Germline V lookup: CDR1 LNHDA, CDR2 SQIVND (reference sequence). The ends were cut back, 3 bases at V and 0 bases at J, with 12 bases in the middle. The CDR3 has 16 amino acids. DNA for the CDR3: TGTGCCAGTAGTATCGTACAAGGTGGCTCCTACAATGAGCAGTTCTTC. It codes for CASSIVQGGSYNEQFF.

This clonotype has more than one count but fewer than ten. CDR3 coding DNA: TGCAGCGTCGAGCGGGGGGCCCAAGAGACCCAGTACTTC. Translating it yields CSVERGAQETQYF. The rearrangement links TRBV29-1 to TRBJ2-5; 9 bases line up with TRBD2. The germline gives CDR1 SQVTM, CDR2 ANQGSEA. V lost 6 bases, J lost 1 base, and 3 bases stayed unmatched. The CDR3 covers 13 residues.

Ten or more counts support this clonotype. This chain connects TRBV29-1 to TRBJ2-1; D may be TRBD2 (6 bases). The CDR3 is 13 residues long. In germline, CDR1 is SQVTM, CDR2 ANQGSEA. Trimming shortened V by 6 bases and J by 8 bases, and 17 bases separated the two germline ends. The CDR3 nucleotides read TGCAGCGTCCGACAGCGGGCCACCCATGAGCAGTTCTTC. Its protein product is CSVRQRATHEQFF.

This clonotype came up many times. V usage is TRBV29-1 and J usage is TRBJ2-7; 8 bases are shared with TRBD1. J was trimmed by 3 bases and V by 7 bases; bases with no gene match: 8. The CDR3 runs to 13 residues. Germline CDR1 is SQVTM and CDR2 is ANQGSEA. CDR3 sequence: CSAAGTGNYEQYF. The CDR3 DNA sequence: TGCAGCGCCGCCGGGACAGGTAACTACGAGCAGTACTTC.

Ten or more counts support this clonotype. The CDR3 spells CASSEIQGHYGYTF. The CDR3, as DNA: TGTGCCAGCAGCGAGATACAGGGGCACTATGGCTACACCTTC. This chain uses TRBV28 with TRBJ1-2; TRBD1 aligns across 7 bases. The CDR3 runs to 14 residues. Germline V gives CDR1 MDHEN, CDR2 SYDVKM. V shed 6 bases, J shed 3 bases, and the junction held 7 bases outside the gene matches.

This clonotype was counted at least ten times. The CDR3 nucleotides read TGTGCCAGCAGCTTTGGACCCAGGGACTCAGAGGGTGAGCAGTTCTTC. This translates into CASSFGPRDSEGEQFF. The rearrangement uses TRBV7-6 and TRBJ2-1, with D tentatively TRBD2 (6 bases). The germline V gene has CDR1 SGHVS and CDR2 FNYEAQ. V gave up 3 bases and J gave up 9 bases, with 21 bases separating them. This CDR3 is built from 16 residues.

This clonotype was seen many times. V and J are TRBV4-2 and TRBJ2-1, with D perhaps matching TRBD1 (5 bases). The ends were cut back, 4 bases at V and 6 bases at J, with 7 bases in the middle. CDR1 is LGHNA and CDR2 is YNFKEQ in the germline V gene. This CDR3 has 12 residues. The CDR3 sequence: CASSRQTNEQFF. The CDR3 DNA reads TGTGCCAGCAGCCGACAGACCAATGAGCAGTTCTTC.

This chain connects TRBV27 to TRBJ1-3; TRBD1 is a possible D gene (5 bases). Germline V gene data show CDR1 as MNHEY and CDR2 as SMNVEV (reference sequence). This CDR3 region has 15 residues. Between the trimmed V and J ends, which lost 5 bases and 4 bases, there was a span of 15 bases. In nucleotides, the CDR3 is TGTGCCAGCAGTATCCAGGGTTTTGAAGGAAACACCATATATTTT. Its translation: CASSIQGFEGNTIYF.

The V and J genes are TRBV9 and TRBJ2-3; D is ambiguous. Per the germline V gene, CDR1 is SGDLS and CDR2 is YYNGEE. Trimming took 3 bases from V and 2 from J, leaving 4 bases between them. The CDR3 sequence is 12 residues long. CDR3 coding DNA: TGTGCCAGCAGCGCCCACACAGATACGCAGTATTTT. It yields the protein CASSAHTDTQYF.

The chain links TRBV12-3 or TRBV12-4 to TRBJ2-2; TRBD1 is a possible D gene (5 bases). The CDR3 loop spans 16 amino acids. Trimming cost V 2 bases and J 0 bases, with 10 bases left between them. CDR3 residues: CASSLYRTSNTGELFF. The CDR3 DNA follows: TGTGCCAGCAGTTTATACCGGACATCGAACACCGGGGAGCTGTTTTTT.

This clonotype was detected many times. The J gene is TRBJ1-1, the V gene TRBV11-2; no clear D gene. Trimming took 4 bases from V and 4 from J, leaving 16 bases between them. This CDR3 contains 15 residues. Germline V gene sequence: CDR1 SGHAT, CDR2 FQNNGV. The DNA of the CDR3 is TGTGCCAGCAGCTCCGAACAAGGATCAGGCACTGAAGCTTTCTTT. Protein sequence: CASSSEQGSGTEAFF.

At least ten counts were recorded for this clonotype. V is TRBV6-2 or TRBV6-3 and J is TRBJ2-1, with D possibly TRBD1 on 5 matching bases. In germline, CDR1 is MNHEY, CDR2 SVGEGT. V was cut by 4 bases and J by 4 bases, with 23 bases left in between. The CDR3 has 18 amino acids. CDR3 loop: CASSSPGLRETGYNEQFF. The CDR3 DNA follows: TGTGCCAGCAGTTCCCCAGGGTTAAGAGAAACAGGATACAATGAGCAGTTCTTC.

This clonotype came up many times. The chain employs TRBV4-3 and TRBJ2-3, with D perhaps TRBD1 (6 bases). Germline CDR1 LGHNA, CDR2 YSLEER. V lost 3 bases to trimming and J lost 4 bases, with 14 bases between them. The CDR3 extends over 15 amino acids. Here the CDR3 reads CASSQETGTPDTQYF. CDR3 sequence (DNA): TGCGCCAGCAGCCAGGAGACCGGGACACCAGATACGCAGTATTTT.

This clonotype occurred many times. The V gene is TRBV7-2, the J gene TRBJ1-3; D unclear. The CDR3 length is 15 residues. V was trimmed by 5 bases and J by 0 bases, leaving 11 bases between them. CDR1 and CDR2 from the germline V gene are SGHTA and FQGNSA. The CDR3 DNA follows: TGTGCCAGCAGCCCTACGGGAAGCTCTGGAAACACCATATATTTT. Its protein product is CASSPTGSSGNTIYF. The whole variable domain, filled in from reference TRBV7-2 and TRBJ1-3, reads GAGVSQSPSNKVTEKGKDVELRCDPISGHTALYWYRQSLGQGLEFLIYFQGNSAPDKSGLPSDRFSAERTGGSVSTLTIQRTQQEDSAVYLCASSPTGSSGNTIYFGEGSWLTVV.

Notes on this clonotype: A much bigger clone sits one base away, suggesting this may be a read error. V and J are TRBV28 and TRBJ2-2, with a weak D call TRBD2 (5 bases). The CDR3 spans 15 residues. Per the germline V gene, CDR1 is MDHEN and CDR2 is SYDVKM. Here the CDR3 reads CASSDPRTVTGVLFF. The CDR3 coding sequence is TGTGCCAGCAGTGACCCGCGGACCGTAACCGGGGTGCTGTTTTTT.

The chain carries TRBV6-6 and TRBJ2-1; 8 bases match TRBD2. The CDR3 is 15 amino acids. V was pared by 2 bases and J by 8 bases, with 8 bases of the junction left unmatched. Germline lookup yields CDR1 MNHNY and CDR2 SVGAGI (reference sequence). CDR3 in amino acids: CASSYGSGGTDEQFF. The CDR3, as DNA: TGTGCCAGCAGTTACGGCAGCGGGGGCACAGATGAGCAGTTCTTC.

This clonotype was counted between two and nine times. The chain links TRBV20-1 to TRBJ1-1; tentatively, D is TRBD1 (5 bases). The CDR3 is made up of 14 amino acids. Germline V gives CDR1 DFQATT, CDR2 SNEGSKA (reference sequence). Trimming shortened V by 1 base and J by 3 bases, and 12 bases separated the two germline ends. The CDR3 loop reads CSARAPAGYTEAFF. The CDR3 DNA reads TGCAGTGCTAGAGCCCCGGCAGGGTACACTGAAGCTTTCTTT.

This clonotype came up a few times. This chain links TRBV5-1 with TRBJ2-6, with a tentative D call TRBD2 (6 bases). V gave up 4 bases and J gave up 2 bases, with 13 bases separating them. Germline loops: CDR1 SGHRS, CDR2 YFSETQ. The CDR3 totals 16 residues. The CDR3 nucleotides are TGCGCCAGCAGCCTGGAGGGGCTCCCTGGGGCCAACGTCCTGACTTTC. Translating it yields CASSLEGLPGANVLTF.

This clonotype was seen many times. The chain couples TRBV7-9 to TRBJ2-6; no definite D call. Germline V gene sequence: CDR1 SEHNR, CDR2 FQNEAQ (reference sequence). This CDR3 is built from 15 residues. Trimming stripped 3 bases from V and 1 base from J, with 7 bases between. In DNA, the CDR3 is TGTGCCAGCAGCTTTACAGAGTCTGGGGCCAACGTCCTGACTTTC. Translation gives CASSFTESGANVLTF.

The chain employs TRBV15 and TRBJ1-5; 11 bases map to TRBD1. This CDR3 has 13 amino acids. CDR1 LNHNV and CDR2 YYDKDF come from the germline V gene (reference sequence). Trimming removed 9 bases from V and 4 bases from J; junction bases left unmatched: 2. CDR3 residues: CATRDRGNQPQHF. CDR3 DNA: TGTGCCACTCGGGACAGGGGGAATCAGCCCCAGCATTTT.